A single T cell receptor beta chain is shown here with its context. Its cognate antigen is unknown. The sample belongs to a study of blood T cells in healthy people across ages. Study as a whole: In model experiments, template switching was able to capture about one barcoded beta molecule for every two T cells that were present. Findings of the study overall: Among long-lived donors, naive CD4+ cells were more numerous and diversity higher than in aged donors.

The germline CDR1 and CDR2 sequences are SGHAT and FQNNGV. This CDR3 region has 12 residues. The ends were cut back, 3 bases at V and 5 bases at J, with 5 bases in the middle. A second about 6 to 12 cycle PCR used barcoded and J-beta primers. MiXCR, run by TCRdb on the 5' RACE reads, gives a single entry per CDR3 protein. The sample holds about 400,000 distinct CDR3 sequences, 50% to 60% seen once. This chain joins TRBV11-2 and TRBJ2-1, with unresolved D. This receptor was obtained from a man in his fifties or sixties in good health. The source material was blood. CDR3 in DNA: TGTGCCAGCAGCTTGACCAACAATGAGCAGTTCTTC. It specifies CASSLTNNEQFF.